The 24 T cell receptor beta chains presented below share a single source sample, sequenced in a study of cytomegalovirus exposure and HLA in healthy donors. TCRdb keeps only in-frame clones here, not all; method: immunoSEQ multiplex PCR. Here the sample spans roughly 130,000 clones, 85% to 90% being singletons. Sequencing was carried out using PBMCs. Source of these receptors: a woman in her 30s in good health and CMV-seropositive.

CDR3 DNA sequence: TGTGCCAGCAGCTTAGATCTTGTGGCAAGTAATGAGCAGTTCTTC. It codes for CASSLDLVASNEQFF. The chain joins TRBV7-8 to TRBJ2-1, with D hard to call. Trimming cost V 1 base and J 7 bases, with 14 bases left between them. Germline V gene sequence: CDR1 SGHVS, CDR2 FQNEAQ. This CDR3 is 15 amino acids long.

The chain carries TRBV2 and TRBJ1-5; 9 positions agree with TRBD1. Trimming removed 4 bases from V and 2 bases from J; junction bases left unmatched: 0. CDR3 length: 14 residues. Germline lookup yields CDR1 SNHLY and CDR2 FYNNEI. In DNA form, the CDR3 reads TGTGCCAGCAGTGGGACAGGGGGCAATCAGCCCCAGCATTTT. This gives the protein CASSGTGGNQPQHF. Together with reference TRBV2 and TRBJ1-5, the CDR3 gives the full variable domain: EPEVTQTPSHQVTQMGQEVILRCVPISNHLYFYWYRQILGQKVEFLVSFYNNEISEKSEIFDDQFSVERPDGSNFTLKIRSTKLEDSAMYFCASSGTGGNQPQHFGDGTRLSIL.

This sequence joins TRBV7-3 and TRBJ2-1, with 13 nucleotides matching TRBD2. This CDR3 spans 15 amino acids. Germline V lookup: CDR1 SGHTA, CDR2 FQGTGA. J gave up 5 bases and V 4 bases, and 2 bases lay outside the gene matches. In nucleotides, the CDR3 is TGTGCCAGCAGCTCGGGACTAGCGGGGAACAATGAGCAGTTCTTC. Translation gives CASSSGLAGNNEQFF.

The V call is TRBV5-1, the J call TRBJ1-1; TRBD1 matches at 8 bases. This CDR3 spans 15 amino acids. The germline V gene has CDR1 SGHRS and CDR2 YFSETQ. The J segment lost 3 bases and the V segment lost 2 bases, leaving 6 bases of the junction unmatched. CDR3 region: CASSFSKQGDTEAFF. CDR3 DNA sequence: TGCGCCAGCAGCTTCTCGAAACAGGGGGACACTGAAGCTTTCTTT.

This chain links TRBV2 with TRBJ2-7, with D perhaps matching TRBD1 (6 bases). The germline V gene encodes CDR1 SNHLY and CDR2 FYNNEI. The ends were cut back, 5 bases at V and 1 base at J, with 9 bases in the middle. The length of the CDR3 is 13 residues. DNA of the CDR3: TGTGCCAGCAGTATCACAGGGTCCTACGAGCAGTACTTC. It specifies CASSITGSYEQYF.

The chain combines TRBV27 with TRBJ2-7, with D unclear. There are 13 residues in the CDR3. V was shortened by 6 bases and J by 6 bases, with 15 bases between the two germline ends. Per the germline V gene, CDR1 is MNHEY and CDR2 is SMNVEV (reference sequence). CDR3 sequence: CASRINANGEQYF. For the CDR3, the DNA is TGTGCCAGCAGGATAAACGCCAACGGCGAGCAGTACTTC.

The V and J genes are TRBV5-5 and TRBJ1-5; TRBD1 matches at 11 bases. The CDR3 has 15 residues. CDR1 is SGHKS and CDR2 is YYEKEE in the germline V gene (reference sequence). The junction had 6 bases not matched to a gene; V was cut back by 4 bases and J by 6 bases. The CDR3 reads CASSRAGTGGQPQHF. The CDR3, as DNA: TGTGCCAGCAGCCGCGCCGGGACAGGGGGTCAGCCCCAGCATTTT.

The chain carries TRBV7-2 and TRBJ2-3, with D possibly being TRBD1 (6 bases). V was shortened by 2 bases and J by 4 bases, with 10 bases between the two germline ends. The germline V gene has CDR1 SGHTA and CDR2 FQGNSA. The CDR3 is 14 amino acids. CDR3 sequence (DNA): TGTGCCAGCAGCTTAAAACAGGGTTCAGATACGCAGTATTTT. As protein: CASSLKQGSDTQYF.

This rearrangement joins TRBV18 to TRBJ1-4, with a possible D match to TRBD1 (5 bases). Trimming pared 3 bases from V and 7 bases from J, leaving 18 bases between. The CDR3 contains 16 residues. From germline, CDR1 is KGHSH and CDR2 LQKENI. This CDR3 is CASSPRTGVGAEKLFF. The CDR3 DNA is TGTGCCAGCTCACCGAGAACAGGTGTTGGCGCTGAAAAACTGTTTTTT.

CDR3 DNA sequence: TGTGCCAGCAGCGGCGTAGCGGGAGGGTCCTCAGATACGCAGTATTTT. This gives the protein CASSGVAGGSSDTQYF. This chain connects TRBV9 to TRBJ2-3, with 11 bases that match TRBD2. Germline CDR1 SGDLS, CDR2 YYNGEE. CDR3 length: 16 amino acids. After removal of 3 bases from V and 4 bases from J, the junction contained 7 bases not matched to a gene.

This sequence joins TRBV28 and TRBJ1-6; D ambiguous. The length of the CDR3 is 12 residues. V lost 5 bases and J 12 bases, leaving 11 bases between the germline ends. The germline V gene encodes CDR1 MDHEN and CDR2 SYDVKM. The CDR3 DNA reads TGTGCCAGCAGTCCCGGGATACAACCCCTCCACTTT. It translates to CASSPGIQPLHF. Full variable domain (remainder filled in from reference TRBV28 and TRBJ1-6): DVKVTQSSRYLVKRTGEKVFLECVQDMDHENMFWYRQDPGLGLRLIYFSYDVKMKEKGDIPEGYSVSREKKERFSLILESASTNQTSMYLCASSPGIQPLHFGNGTRLTVT.

The rearrangement uses TRBV4-2 and TRBJ2-7; a possible D gene is TRBD1 (6 bases). Trimming stripped 0 bases from V and 6 bases from J, with 12 bases between. The CDR3 has 14 residues. Germline-derived CDR1 and CDR2 are LGHNA and YNFKEQ. CDR3 nucleotide sequence: TGTGCCAGCAGCCAAGATCTCAGGGGCCGCGAGCAGTACTTC. It translates to CASSQDLRGREQYF.

This chain links TRBV19 with TRBJ1-2; 12 positions agree with TRBD1. This CDR3 is built from 16 residues. CDR1 is LNHDA and CDR2 is SQIVND in the germline V gene (reference sequence). The J segment lost 4 bases and the V segment lost 5 bases, leaving 8 bases of the junction unmatched. The CDR3 protein is CASSAGTGGAGYGYTF. The CDR3 nucleotides are TGTGCCAGTAGTGCTGGGACAGGGGGCGCCGGCTATGGCTACACCTTC.

V gene TRBV28 combines with J gene TRBJ1-2; maybe TRBD1 (6 bases). Germline V gives CDR1 MDHEN, CDR2 SYDVKM. There are 15 residues in the CDR3. Trimming shortened V by 5 bases and J by 8 bases, and 21 bases separated the two germline ends. The CDR3 protein is CASSRQTGTITGYTF. Written as DNA, the CDR3 is TGTGCCAGCAGTCGCCAGACAGGAACAATAACCGGCTACACCTTC.

There are a few counts of this clone. This chain joins TRBV7-8 and TRBJ2-5; 10 nucleotides agree with TRBD2. Germline trimming cut 1 base from V and 0 bases from J; bases unmatched to any gene: 2. This CDR3 region has 16 residues. Per germline, CDR1 SGHVS and CDR2 FQNEAQ. CDR3 region: CASSLGGTSDQETQYF. The CDR3 coding sequence is TGTGCCAGCAGCTTAGGTGGGACTAGCGACCAAGAGACCCAGTACTTC.

This clone was detected only a few times. The V gene is TRBV6-5, the J gene TRBJ1-2, with TRBD1 identical over 7 bases. CDR3 length: 13 residues. Germline V gene sequence: CDR1 MNHEY, CDR2 SVGAGI. The trim removed 2 bases at V and 6 bases at J, leaving 3 bases unmatched. CDR3 sequence (DNA): TGTGCCAGCAGTTACGGAGACAGGGATGGCTACACCTTC. Translated, it gives CASSYGDRDGYTF.

This chain uses TRBV29-1 with TRBJ2-7, with 13 nucleotides matching TRBD2. The junction had 8 bases not matched to a gene; V was cut back by 7 bases and J by 5 bases. The CDR3 spans 14 residues. Per germline, CDR1 SQVTM and CDR2 ANQGSEA. CDR3 residues: CSAGRLAGGDEQYF. As DNA, the CDR3 is TGCAGCGCGGGTAGACTAGCGGGAGGCGACGAGCAGTACTTC.

The chain joins TRBV6-6 to TRBJ2-7; D possibly corresponds to TRBD1 (6 bases). Germline V CDR1 and CDR2: MNHNY, SVGAGI (reference sequence). V lost 6 bases and J 6 bases, leaving 12 bases between the germline ends. CDR3 size: 12 residues. DNA for the CDR3: TGTGCCAGCAGATTACAGGGCTCCGAGCAGTACTTC. Translated: CASRLQGSEQYF.

V and J are TRBV18 and TRBJ1-4, with 8 nucleotides matching TRBD1. Germline V gene lookup returns CDR1 KGHSH and CDR2 LQKENI. The CDR3 sequence is 14 residues long. Trimming at V came to 3 bases and at J to 8 bases, leaving 5 bases not matched to a gene. The CDR3 spells CASSPRGRGEKLFF. The CDR3 DNA is TGTGCCAGCTCACCCAGGGGGCGAGGGGAAAAACTGTTTTTT.

The chain links TRBV6-1 to TRBJ1-5; 7 nucleotides match TRBD1. The V gene's germline CDR1 is MNHNS and CDR2 SASEGT. The CDR3 extends over 14 amino acids. The V segment lost 3 bases and the J segment 5 bases; nucleotides outside the gene matches: 4. This CDR3 reads CASSDQGQYQPQHF. CDR3 coding DNA: TGTGCCAGCAGTGACCAGGGACAGTATCAGCCCCAGCATTTT.

V and J are TRBV29-1 and TRBJ1-2; 9 bases fit TRBD1. J lost 0 bases, V lost 6 bases, and 5 bases had no gene match. The CDR3 runs to 14 residues. From germline, CDR1 is SQVTM and CDR2 ANQGSEA. The DNA of the CDR3 is TGCAGCGTGGGACAGGGCCTAGCTAACTATGGCTACACCTTC. As protein: CSVGQGLANYGYTF.

The chain carries TRBV4-2 and TRBJ1-4; D not resolved. The V end lost 3 bases, the J end lost 0 bases, and 8 bases lay between the germline ends. The CDR3 loop spans 15 amino acids. Germline V lookup: CDR1 LGHNA, CDR2 YNFKEQ. The CDR3 region is CASSHHSATNEKLFF. The CDR3 DNA follows: TGTGCCAGCAGCCACCACAGTGCAACTAATGAAAAACTGTTTTTT.

This chain uses TRBV27 with TRBJ2-3, with TRBD1 identical over 10 bases. The CDR3 has 16 amino acids. The ends lost 6 bases at V and 3 bases at J; junction bases unmatched: 9. Germline CDR1 MNHEY, CDR2 SMNVEV (reference sequence). The CDR3 nucleotides are TGTGCCAGCAGAAGAGGACCGGGACAGGGGACAGATACGCAGTATTTT. Encoded protein: CASRRGPGQGTDTQYF.

The chain links TRBV7-6 to TRBJ1-4, with a tentative D call TRBD1 (5 bases). With 3 bases removed from V and 3 bases from J, the gap between germline ends came to 11 bases. The CDR3 contains 15 residues. Germline V CDR1 and CDR2: SGHVS, FNYEAQ. This CDR3 is CASSLFGQSNEKLFF. The CDR3, as DNA: TGTGCCAGCAGCTTGTTCGGACAATCTAATGAAAAACTGTTTTTT.